Listed here are 30 T cell receptor beta chains from one sample, sequenced in a study of T-cell memory formation after mild COVID-19. MiXCR, applied by TCRdb to the 5' RACE reads, yields one record per CDR3 protein. The sample holds 75,000 to 95,000 distinct CDR3 sequences; approximately 13% are singletons and the top ten take about 27%. Sequenced material: PBMCs or a T cell subset sorted from them (not recorded which). All receptors come from an adult woman who had mild COVID-19 (a few samples of this study predate the infection). Cell type and time point are not known.

The J gene is TRBJ2-7, the V gene TRBV5-4; D perhaps matches TRBD1 (6 bases). Trimming cost V 4 bases and J 4 bases, with 15 bases left between them. Germline CDR1 and CDR2: SGHNT and YYREEE (reference sequence). The CDR3 length is 14 residues. The CDR3 region is CASSPPGHLYEQYF. CDR3 nucleotide sequence: TGTGCCAGCAGCCCCCCGGGACATCTTTACGAGCAGTACTTC.

The chain is built from TRBV27 and TRBJ2-7, with D uncertain. Germline V gene sequence: CDR1 MNHEY, CDR2 SMNVEV (reference sequence). V gave up 7 bases and J gave up 9 bases, with 16 bases separating them. The CDR3 is made up of 12 amino acids. The CDR3 loop reads CASIEVGRRQYF. Written as DNA, the CDR3 is TGTGCCAGCATTGAAGTCGGTCGAAGGCAGTACTTC.

The chain joins TRBV5-1 to TRBJ1-2; D is unclear. The CDR3 is 13 amino acids. Trimming shortened V by 0 bases and J by 6 bases, and 9 bases separated the two germline ends. Germline V gives CDR1 SGHRS, CDR2 YFSETQ. The CDR3 loop reads CASSLGGNHGYTF. CDR3 coding DNA: TGCGCCAGCAGCTTGGGCGGGAACCATGGCTACACCTTC. Based on the CDR3 plus reference TRBV5-1 and TRBJ1-2, the full variable domain is KAGVTQTPRYLIKTRGQQVTLSCSPISGHRSVSWYQQTPGQGLQFLFEYFSETQRNKGNFPGRFSGRQFSNSRSEMNVSTLELGDSALYLCASSLGGNHGYTFGSGTRLTVV.

The rearrangement joins TRBV7-9 to TRBJ1-1; no reliable D call. CDR3 size: 14 residues. Germline values: CDR1 SEHNR, CDR2 FQNEAQ (reference sequence). Trimming shortened V by 7 bases and J by 4 bases, and 16 bases separated the two germline ends. The CDR3 DNA reads TGTGCCAGCATTTCAAAATATGGAGCCACTGAAGCTTTCTTT. This translates into CASISKYGATEAFF.

This chain joins TRBV20-1 and TRBJ2-7; D uncertain. The CDR3 totals 14 residues. CDR1 is DFQATT and CDR2 is SNEGSKA in the germline V gene (reference sequence). The ends were cut back, 6 bases at V and 2 bases at J, with 17 bases in the middle. In nucleotides, the CDR3 is TGCAGTGCCGATCCTATTGACGAGACCTACGAGCAGTACTTC. It encodes CSADPIDETYEQYF.

The chain carries TRBV29-1 and TRBJ1-2, with D maybe TRBD1 (5 bases). The CDR3 sequence is 13 residues long. Per the germline V gene, CDR1 is SQVTM and CDR2 is ANQGSEA. V lost 2 bases and J 4 bases, leaving 11 bases between the germline ends. The CDR3 sequence is CSVESQGVYGYTF. The CDR3, as DNA: TGCAGCGTTGAATCGCAGGGTGTCTATGGCTACACCTTC. Variable domain in full (rest from reference TRBV29-1 and TRBJ1-2): SAVISQKPSRDICQRGTSLTIQCQVDSQVTMMFWYRQQPGQSLTLIATANQGSEATYESGFVIDKFPISRPNLTFSTLTVSNMSPEDSSIYLCSVESQGVYGYTFGSGTRLTVV.

The chain carries TRBV12-3 or TRBV12-4 and TRBJ2-3; D may be TRBD2 (6 bases). V shed 6 bases and J shed 2 bases, with 9 bases lying between them. The CDR3 length is 13 residues. The CDR3 is CASSLDYTDTQYF. For the CDR3, the DNA is TGTGCCAGCAGCTTGGACTACACAGATACGCAGTATTTT.

This chain connects TRBV12-3 or TRBV12-4 to TRBJ2-5; 10 nucleotides agree with TRBD2. V lost 4 bases to trimming and J lost 5 bases; unmatched junction nucleotides: 7. This CDR3 has 15 residues. The CDR3 loop is CASSSSSGSLETQYF. For the CDR3, the DNA is TGTGCCAGCAGTTCCTCTAGCGGGAGTCTGGAGACCCAGTACTTC.

This clonotype was recorded a few times. The V gene is TRBV2, the J gene TRBJ2-3, with D possibly being TRBD1 (6 bases). This CDR3 spans 22 amino acids. The germline V gene has CDR1 SNHLY and CDR2 FYNNEI. V lost 5 bases to trimming and J lost 4 bases, with 37 bases between them. This CDR3 is CASSTLLGAGVLSALLADTQYF. The CDR3 DNA is TGTGCCAGCAGTACCCTTCTCGGGGCAGGGGTCCTGAGTGCCTTGTTGGCAGATACGCAGTATTTT.

The chain's CDR3 is CASSEFSSPGQFGYTF. The DNA of the CDR3 is TGTGCCAGCAGTGAATTCTCGTCCCCAGGGCAGTTTGGCTACACCTTC. The gene calls are TRBV2 and TRBJ1-2; TRBD1 might be the D (5 bases). Trimming took 2 bases from V and 7 from J, leaving 20 bases between them. The CDR3 totals 16 residues. The germline CDR1 and CDR2 sequences are SNHLY and FYNNEI. Combining the CDR3 with reference TRBV2 and TRBJ1-2 gives the whole variable domain EPEVTQTPSHQVTQMGQEVILRCVPISNHLYFYWYRQILGQKVEFLVSFYNNEISEKSEIFDDQFSVERPDGSNFTLKIRSTKLEDSAMYFCASSEFSSPGQFGYTFGSGTRLTVV.

This chain uses TRBV15 with TRBJ2-3; D is ambiguous. From germline, CDR1 is LNHNV and CDR2 YYDKDF (reference sequence). Trimming stripped 4 bases from V and 5 bases from J, with 10 bases between. The CDR3 length is 13 residues. In DNA form, the CDR3 reads TGTGCCACCAGCATTAGGGTGGGAGATACGCAGTATTTT. Translation gives CATSIRVGDTQYF.

This clonotype was detected a few times. This chain links TRBV5-1 with TRBJ2-1; 11 nucleotides agree with TRBD1. CDR1 and CDR2 from the germline V gene are SGHRS and YFSETQ. The CDR3 has 14 residues. Trimming removed 3 bases from V and 8 bases from J; junction bases left unmatched: 4. The CDR3 reads CASSSGQGADEQFF. For the CDR3, the DNA is TGCGCCAGCAGCTCCGGACAGGGGGCCGATGAGCAGTTCTTC.

The J gene is TRBJ2-1, the V gene TRBV15; D is unclear. CDR3 size: 14 residues. V was trimmed by 3 bases and J by 9 bases, leaving 15 bases between them. Germline V gives CDR1 LNHNV, CDR2 YYDKDF (reference sequence). CDR3 sequence: CATSRIGVALEQFF. The CDR3 DNA is TGTGCCACCAGCAGGATAGGAGTAGCCCTTGAGCAGTTCTTC.

Only a few counts were recorded for this clonotype. The rearrangement joins TRBV27 to TRBJ2-3, with 7 bases that match TRBD1. J was trimmed by 4 bases and V by 7 bases; bases with no gene match: 5. CDR1 and CDR2 (germline): MNHEY, SMNVEV (reference sequence). The CDR3 has 13 amino acids. The CDR3 sequence: CASTEGGADTQYF. The CDR3, as DNA: TGTGCCAGCACCGAAGGGGGCGCAGATACGCAGTATTTT.

This chain joins TRBV30 and TRBJ2-3; no clear D. Germline CDR1 and CDR2: GTSNPN and SVGIG (reference sequence). The CDR3 has 12 amino acids. CDR3 sequence: CAGGEPTDTQYF. The CDR3 nucleotides read TGTGCGGGTGGGGAACCCACAGATACGCAGTATTTT.

This clonotype came up a few times. This chain links TRBV6-2 or TRBV6-3 with TRBJ2-5; TRBD2 aligns across 10 bases. This CDR3 region has 22 residues. In germline, CDR1 is MNHEY, CDR2 SVGEGT. V was clipped by 7 bases and J by 2 bases; unmatched bases: 28. The CDR3, as DNA: TGTGCCAGCACCTACCAGCGAGGAGCTAGCGGGAGCTCGATCACCCTACAAGAGACCCAGTACTTC. It codes for CASTYQRGASGSSITLQETQYF.

This clonotype was seen only a few times. The V call is TRBV25-1, the J call TRBJ1-4; D not certain. The CDR3 runs to 13 residues. Trimming stripped 8 bases from V and 4 bases from J, with 11 bases between. Germline loops: CDR1 MGHDK, CDR2 SYGVNS. The CDR3 region has the DNA TGTGCCAGCCAAAACCAAAATAATGAAAAACTGTTTTTT. Residues: CASQNQNNEKLFF.

Only a few counts were recorded for this clonotype. The chain has TRBV6-2 or TRBV6-3 and TRBJ2-7, with a possible D match to TRBD1 (5 bases). CDR1 is MNHEY and CDR2 is SVGEGT in the germline V gene. The CDR3 covers 14 residues. Trimming cost V 3 bases and J 2 bases, with 11 bases left between them. CDR3 nucleotide sequence: TGTGCCAGCAGTTATCGAGACAGCGCCTACGAGCAGTACTTC. Its translation: CASSYRDSAYEQYF.

This clonotype was detected ten times or more. The chain recombines TRBV20-1 with TRBJ2-1, with D possibly TRBD2 on 6 matching bases. Looked up from germline, CDR1 is DFQATT and CDR2 is SNEGSKA (reference sequence). The CDR3 runs 14 residues. Trimming cost V 0 bases and J 4 bases, with 10 bases left between them. The CDR3, as DNA: TGCAGTGCTAGAGATGTGCGGGGATACAATGAGCAGTTCTTC. Encoded protein: CSARDVRGYNEQFF.

This clonotype turned up a few times. The chain employs TRBV9 and TRBJ1-6; no clear D gene. The CDR3 is 15 amino acids. CDR1 is SGDLS, CDR2 YYNGEE, per germline. V was pared by 3 bases and J by 9 bases, with 16 bases between. CDR3: CASSDGVRLRSPLHF. The DNA of the CDR3 is TGTGCCAGCAGCGACGGGGTTAGGCTGCGTTCACCCCTCCACTTT.

V is TRBV24-1 and J is TRBJ2-2; the D gene is possibly TRBD2 (6 bases). The CDR3 sequence is 13 residues long. With 10 bases removed from V and 4 bases from J, the gap between germline ends came to 12 bases. Per germline, CDR1 KGHDR and CDR2 SFDVKD. This chain's CDR3 is CATQMGGTGELFF. The CDR3 DNA is TGTGCCACGCAGATGGGGGGCACCGGGGAGCTGTTTTTT.

This clonotype was recorded a few times. This chain links TRBV4-1 with TRBJ1-1; D unresolved. Trimming took off 4 bases at V and 5 bases at J, with 17 bases between the two ends. The germline V gene has CDR1 MGHRA and CDR2 YSYEKL. The CDR3 consists of 15 residues. CDR3 amino acids: CASSPRKGEWTEAFF. CDR3 sequence (DNA): TGCGCCAGCAGCCCACGTAAGGGCGAATGGACTGAAGCTTTCTTT.

This chain links TRBV29-1 with TRBJ1-1, with TRBD1 matching 7 bases. The CDR3 spans 12 residues. Germline CDR1 is SQVTM and CDR2 is ANQGSEA. Trimming at V came to 6 bases and at J to 5 bases, leaving 6 bases not matched to a gene. CDR3 sequence: CSVVQGWTEAFF. In nucleotides, the CDR3 is TGCAGCGTAGTACAGGGGTGGACTGAAGCTTTCTTT. The variable domain in full, with the rest retrieved from reference TRBV29-1 and TRBJ1-1, is SAVISQKPSRDICQRGTSLTIQCQVDSQVTMMFWYRQQPGQSLTLIATANQGSEATYESGFVIDKFPISRPNLTFSTLTVSNMSPEDSSIYLCSVVQGWTEAFFGQGTRLTVV.

This chain uses TRBV11-2 with TRBJ2-1; TRBD2 matches 10 bases. V lost 5 bases to trimming and J lost 6 bases; unmatched junction nucleotides: 13. CDR1 and CDR2 (germline): SGHAT, FQNNGV. The CDR3 runs 17 residues. The CDR3, as DNA: TGTGCCAGCAGCCCCGGTTACTTTGGACTAGCGGTCAATGAGCAGTTCTTC. As protein: CASSPGYFGLAVNEQFF.

The rearrangement links TRBV10-3 to TRBJ1-1; 9 bases line up with TRBD1. Germline V CDR1 and CDR2: ENHRY, SYGVKD. The V segment lost 0 bases and the J segment 0 bases; nucleotides outside the gene matches: 2. This CDR3 has 16 amino acids. CDR3 nucleotides: TGTGCCATCAGTGAGTCGCACAGGGGGCTGAACACTGAAGCTTTCTTT. As protein: CAISESHRGLNTEAFF.

In this sample, this clonotype turned up a few times. This chain links TRBV28 with TRBJ1-5; TRBD1 matches 12 bases. CDR3 length: 16 residues. Germline V CDR1 and CDR2: MDHEN, SYDVKM. The V gene end was trimmed by 6 bases and the J gene end by 6 bases; junction bases not matched to a gene: 9. The CDR3 DNA is TGTGCCAGCAGCCCCCACGGGACAGGGGGCTTTCAGCCCCAGCATTTT. This gives the protein CASSPHGTGGFQPQHF.

The chain combines TRBV7-9 with TRBJ1-1, with no clear D. Germline V lookup: CDR1 SEHNR, CDR2 FQNEAQ (reference sequence). V was trimmed by 3 bases and J by 0 bases, leaving 5 bases between them. The CDR3 is 13 residues long. The CDR3 loop is CASSFPLNTEAFF. CDR3 nucleotides: TGTGCCAGCAGCTTCCCACTGAACACTGAAGCTTTCTTT.

In this sample, this clonotype turned up a few times. V is TRBV20-1 and J is TRBJ2-3; TRBD2 matches 16 bases. The CDR3 covers 18 residues. The V gene's germline CDR1 is DFQATT and CDR2 SNEGSKA (reference sequence). V was pared by 6 bases and J by 0 bases, with 9 bases of the junction left unmatched. CDR3 protein: CSARTGTSGGASTDTQYF. The CDR3 coding sequence is TGCAGTGCCAGAACCGGGACTAGCGGGGGGGCCAGCACAGATACGCAGTATTTT.

The CDR3 DNA sequence: TGTGCCAGCAGCTCCCAGATTCTGACGGACTCCTATGGCTACACCTTC. This gives the protein CASSSQILTDSYGYTF. The chain recombines TRBV7-9 with TRBJ1-2, with unresolved D. Germline V gene sequence: CDR1 SEHNR, CDR2 FQNEAQ (reference sequence). The V and J ends lost 4 bases and 4 bases respectively, with 19 bases between them. The CDR3 extends over 16 amino acids.

The table lists this clonotype with a few counts. This sequence joins TRBV10-3 and TRBJ1-2; D perhaps matches TRBD1 (5 bases). V lost 3 bases to trimming and J lost 2 bases, with 7 bases between them. Germline CDR1 reads ENHRY; CDR2 reads SYGVKD. The CDR3 spans 13 residues. CDR3 nucleotide sequence: TGTGCCATCAGTGACGGGGGAAACTATGGCTACACCTTC. It is translated as CAISDGGNYGYTF.